Reported below is one T cell receptor beta chain. The data are from a study of blood T cell repertoires in COVID-19. About the study: Samples came from the United States, Italy and Spain, spanning acute and convalescent COVID-19. The cDNA or gDNA used as material had been derived from T cells, B-cell-depleted T cells, or PBMCs.

The authors' processing: Estimation of nucleated cell counts was performed using reference gene primer amplification. This table comes from immunoSEQ multiplex PCR, and its TCRdb copy is limited to in-frame clones, with some not included. The DNA was the basis for D and trimming; V, J and clone size are from that table. In the table there are approximately 69,000 clones, 70% to 90% of which are singletons. The CDR3 runs to 15 residues. CDR1 and CDR2 from the germline V gene are KGHDR and SFDVKD. Unmatched junction bases numbered 5, after V lost 7 bases and J lost 1 base. This TCR was sampled from a woman aged 80 or over with acute or convalescent COVID-19. The chain is built from TRBV24-1 and TRBJ2-7, with 11 bases identical to TRBD2. Specimen: peripheral blood. CDR3 region: CATRKGTSGSYEQYF. In DNA form, the CDR3 reads TGTGCCACCAGAAAAGGGACTAGCGGATCCTACGAGCAGTACTTC.